This T cell receptor beta chain came from a study of T cell responses to AZD1222 COVID-19 vaccine. Across the whole study: Pooling of second doses given at about 4 or about 12 weeks was done.

Concerning this clone: Its target is not known.

Looked up from germline, CDR1 is SGHTA and CDR2 is FQGNSA. The J segment lost 6 bases and the V segment lost 5 bases, leaving 8 bases of the junction unmatched. The CDR3 is 15 amino acids. Measured with immunoSEQ multiplex PCR; TCRdb has only the in-frame clones, and not every one. The sample comprises 130,000 or so clones, around 84% of which are singletons, and around 12% rests with the top ten. Study-wide findings and caveats: Repertoires in all cases were sampled only once the peak T cell response had passed.

V and J are TRBV7-2 and TRBJ2-1, with 9 bases aligning to TRBD2. The TCR sequence derives from an adult in good health. Sequencing was performed on peripheral blood, taken on day 0 of AZD1222 vaccination. The chain's CDR3 is CASSPWLAGSNEQFF. As DNA, the CDR3 is TGTGCCAGCAGCCCCTGGCTAGCGGGGAGCAATGAGCAGTTCTTC.